This T cell receptor beta chain was sequenced for a study of T-cell reconstitution after alpha-beta-depleted transplantation in children. Germline V gives CDR1 MNHNS, CDR2 SASEGT. This CDR3 is built from 11 residues. Trimming left V 4 bases short and J 6 bases short, with 5 bases between. Study-wide results and limits: The high TCRbeta diversity at day 60 in some patients came from surviving recipient T cells and thymic progenitors.

This clonotype showed up many times. Its antigen is not identified. Unique molecular identifiers tagged the TCRbeta library. TCRdb re-called the PCR reads with MiXCR, one entry per CDR3 protein. The table has 90,000 to 130,000 distinct CDR3 sequences, roughly 6.1% seen once. The chain joins TRBV6-1 to TRBJ2-3; D unclear. This clonotype was obtained from a male patient between 2 and 15 years old who had a stem cell transplant for acute lymphoblastic leukemia, so the T cells may come from the graft donor. The specimen comprised PBMCs, mostly from graft donor cells, sampled 360 days after TCRalphabeta/CD19-depleted stem cell transplant. The CDR3 is CASSARDTQYF. In DNA, the CDR3 is TGTGCCAGCAGTGCGAGGGATACGCAGTATTTT.